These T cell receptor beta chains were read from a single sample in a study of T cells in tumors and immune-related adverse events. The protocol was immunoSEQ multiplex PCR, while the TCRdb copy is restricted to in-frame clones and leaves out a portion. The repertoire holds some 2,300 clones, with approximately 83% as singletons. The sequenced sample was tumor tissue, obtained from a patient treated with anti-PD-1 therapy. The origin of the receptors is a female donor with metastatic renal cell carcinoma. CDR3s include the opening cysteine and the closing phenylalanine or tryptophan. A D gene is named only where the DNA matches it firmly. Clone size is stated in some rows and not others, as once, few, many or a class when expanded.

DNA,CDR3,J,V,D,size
TGCGCCAGCAGCTTGGTCCCGTTCTCGAACACTGAAGCTTTCTTT,CASSLVPFSNTEAFF,TRBJ1-1,TRBV5-1,.,.
TGTGCCAGCAGTTACCGTCTGAACACTGAAGCTTTCTTT,CASSYRLNTEAFF,TRBJ1-1,TRBV6-5,.,.
TGTGCCAGCAGTTCATCTACAGGAGGCTACACCTTC,CASSSSTGGYTF,TRBJ1-2,TRBV6-5,.,.
TGTGCCAGCAGGATTATGAACACTGAAGCTTTCTTT,CASRIMNTEAFF,TRBJ1-1,TRBV6-1,.,.
TGTGCCAGCAGGCGTACAGGGGGTTCTGGAAACACCATATATTTT,CASRRTGGSGNTIYF,TRBJ1-3,TRBV6-5,TRBD1,.
TGTGCCAACGGACAGGGGGTTGGCTACACCTTC,CANGQGVGYTF,TRBJ1-2,TRBV2,TRBD1,.
TGCGCCAGCAGAAAGACTGGGACGGACGGCTCACACCGTAGGGCTTTCTTT,CASRKTGTDGSHRRAFF,TRBJ1-1,TRBV10-2,.,.
TGTGCCAGCAGTGATGGACCAAATTCACCCCTCCACTTT,CASSDGPNSPLHF,TRBJ1-6,TRBV2,.,.
TGCGCCAGCAGCTCGGAAGGGGGGCAGACTGAAGCTTTCTTT,CASSSEGGQTEAFF,TRBJ1-1,TRBV5-1,.,.
TGTGCCAGCAGTTTGGACAGCTTTGGAGAAAAACTGTTTTTT,CASSLDSFGEKLFF,TRBJ1-4,TRBV11-1,.,.
TGTGCCAGCAGTTACCCCCCCCATATTAGTGGGTACGAGCAGTACTTC,CASSYPPHISGYEQYF,TRBJ2-7,TRBV6-6,.,.
TGTGCCAGTAGTATAACTGGAAACACCATATATTTT,CASSITGNTIYF,TRBJ1-3,TRBV19,.,.
TGTGCCAGTACCGCGGGCAGGTTGATCAATGAGCAGTTCTTC,CASTAGRLINEQFF,TRBJ2-1,TRBV19,.,.
TGTGCCAGCATATGGGACACCCTCACCGGGGAGCTGTTTTTT,CASIWDTLTGELFF,TRBJ2-2,TRBV2,.,.
TGTGCCACCAGCGGTGATAGGCGGGAGAATTCACCCCTCCACTTT,CATSGDRRENSPLHF,TRBJ1-6,TRBV15,.,.
TGTGCCAGCAGCCTGCGGGGGAAGAATGAGCAGTTCTTC,CASSLRGKNEQFF,TRBJ2-1,TRBV6-5,TRBD2,.
TGTGCCAGCAGCCCACGGACTAGCGGGGAGTCCTACAATGAGCAGTTCTTC,CASSPRTSGESYNEQFF,TRBJ2-1,TRBV5-5,TRBD2,few
TGTGCCAGCAGCCAAGAAGCGGGGGGCTCAGATACGCAGTATTTT,CASSQEAGGSDTQYF,TRBJ2-3,TRBV4-2,TRBD2,.
TGTGCCAGCAGCTTAGGGACAGGATTCTATAGCAATCAGCCCCAGCATTTT,CASSLGTGFYSNQPQHF,TRBJ1-5,TRBV5-8,TRBD1,.
TGTGCCAGCAGCTTCGGCTCTAGCGGGCTCACAGATACGCAGTATTTT,CASSFGSSGLTDTQYF,TRBJ2-3,TRBV5-5,TRBD2,.
TGTGCCAGCAGTCCAGGGCTAGTGTCCAATGAGCAGTTCTTC,CASSPGLVSNEQFF,TRBJ2-1,TRBV2,.,.
TGCGCCAGCAGCGAGAGCGAGGGGGCTGGCTATGGCTACACCTTC,CASSESEGAGYGYTF,TRBJ1-2,TRBV5-1,TRBD1,.
TGTGCCAGCAGTTTTAACCGGGACAGGGTTGGCTACACCTTC,CASSFNRDRVGYTF,TRBJ1-2,TRBV6-5,TRBD1,.
TGTGCCAGCAGCTTAGCCTCGGACAGGCTAGGGGGAAACACCATATATTTT,CASSLASDRLGGNTIYF,TRBJ1-3,TRBV11-2,TRBD1,few
TGCGCCATTCGACAGGGAGGGGGGACTGAAGCTTTCTTT,CAIRQGGGTEAFF,TRBJ1-1,TRBV11-3,TRBD1,.
TGTGCCAGCAGCCCCCAAGGGACAGGAGGGGGAGGCTACACCTTC,CASSPQGTGGGGYTF,TRBJ1-2,TRBV11-2,TRBD1,.
TGTGCCAGCAGCCCAGGGACAGGGGGTGGGGAGACCCAGTACTTC,CASSPGTGGGETQYF,TRBJ2-5,TRBV5-4,TRBD1,.
TGTGCCAGCAGCTTAGACGCCCTGGACTATGGCTACACCTTC,CASSLDALDYGYTF,TRBJ1-2,TRBV11-3,.,.
TGTGCCAGCAGCTTAGGGATCCTTTCGGGGGCGCAAGAGACCCAGTACTTC,CASSLGILSGAQETQYF,TRBJ2-5,TRBV11-3,.,.
TGTGCCAGTAGTGAGGGGGGAGGTCAGCCCCAGCATTTT,CASSEGGGQPQHF,TRBJ1-5,TRBV19,.,few
TGTGCCAGCAGCTTTGGCCTCCGGGGAGAGACCCAGTACTTC,CASSFGLRGETQYF,TRBJ2-5,TRBV5-6,.,.
TGTGCCAGCAGTGTGATTTACGAGCAGTACTTC,CASSVIYEQYF,TRBJ2-7,TRBV6-4,.,.
TGTGCCAGCAGCTTAGGGCAGGGGCTCACCGGGGAGCTGTTTTTT,CASSLGQGLTGELFF,TRBJ2-2,TRBV11-2,.,.
TGCGCCAGCAGTGAGTCAATGAACACTGAAGCTTTCTTT,CASSESMNTEAFF,TRBJ1-1,TRBV10-1,.,.
TGCGCCAGCAGCCGTGGAGCGTCCTACGAGCAGTACTTC,CASSRGASYEQYF,TRBJ2-7,TRBV4-1,.,.
TGTGCCTGGAGTGTAGGAGGTAGCCTTGAAGCTTTCTTT,CAWSVGGSLEAFF,TRBJ1-1,TRBV30,.,.
TGTGCCAGCTCACCAAGACAAGAGACCTACAATGAGCAGTTCTTC,CASSPRQETYNEQFF,TRBJ2-1,TRBV18,.,.
TGCGCCAGCAGTGAGGGCAGGGTGGAGACCCAGTACTTC,CASSEGRVETQYF,TRBJ2-5,TRBV10-1,.,.
TGCGCCAGCAGCCCCAGGACTAGCGGGGGACAAGATACGCAGTATTTT,CASSPRTSGGQDTQYF,TRBJ2-3,TRBV5-1,TRBD2,.
TGCGCCAGCAGCCAAGATAGTGGACTCCCTAACTATGGCTACACCTTC,CASSQDSGLPNYGYTF,TRBJ1-2,TRBV4-3,.,.
TGTGCCAGCAGCTTAGCGGGGGGACAGAGGAACACTGAAGCTTTCTTT,CASSLAGGQRNTEAFF,TRBJ1-1,TRBV7-4,TRBD1,.
TGTGCCTGGAGTGGGAGGCTCAGCAACGAGCAGTACTTC,CAWSGRLSNEQYF,TRBJ2-7,TRBV30,.,.
TGTGCCACCAGCAGAGATCTTGGCAGGGGAGAGACCCAGTACTTC,CATSRDLGRGETQYF,TRBJ2-5,TRBV15,.,.
TGTGCCAGTCGCGACAGGGGGGACACCGGGGAGCTGTTTTTT,CASRDRGDTGELFF,TRBJ2-2,TRBV19,TRBD1,once
TGTGCCAGCAGTTACTCTCAGGGGGCGGGGTACGAGCAGTACTTC,CASSYSQGAGYEQYF,TRBJ2-7,TRBV6-5,TRBD1,.
TGTGCCAGTAGTACTACAGGGGATCAGACCCAGTACTTC,CASSTTGDQTQYF,TRBJ2-5,TRBV19,TRBD1,.
TGTGCCAGCAGCTTAGACCGGGACGGCTCCTATGGCTACACCTTC,CASSLDRDGSYGYTF,TRBJ1-2,TRBV11-2,.,.
TGTGCCAGCAGTTTTTTTGGGTCAACTAATGAAAAACTGTTTTTT,CASSFFGSTNEKLFF,TRBJ1-4,TRBV28,.,.